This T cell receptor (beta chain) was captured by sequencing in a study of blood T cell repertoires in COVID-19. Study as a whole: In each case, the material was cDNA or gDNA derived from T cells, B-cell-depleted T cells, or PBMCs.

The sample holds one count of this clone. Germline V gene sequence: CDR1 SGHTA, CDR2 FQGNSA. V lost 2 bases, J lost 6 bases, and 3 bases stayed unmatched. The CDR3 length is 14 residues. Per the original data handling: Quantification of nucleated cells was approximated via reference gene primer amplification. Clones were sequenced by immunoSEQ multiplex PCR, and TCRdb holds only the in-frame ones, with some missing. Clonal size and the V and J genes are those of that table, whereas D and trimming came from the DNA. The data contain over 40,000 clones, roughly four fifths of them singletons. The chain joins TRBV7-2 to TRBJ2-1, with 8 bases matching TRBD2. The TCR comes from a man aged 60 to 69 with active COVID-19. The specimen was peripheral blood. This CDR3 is CASSLLAGTNEQFF. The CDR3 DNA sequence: TGTGCCAGCAGCTTACTAGCGGGTACCAATGAGCAGTTCTTC.